This T cell receptor (beta chain) was profiled in a study of OX40 agonist ivuxolimab in advanced cancers. Assay used: immunoSEQ multiplex PCR; TCRdb lists only in-frame clones, some missing. The table lists 72,000 or so clones, 84% of them singletons, with 0.35% to 0.5% in the top ten. The germline gives CDR1 SGHTA, CDR2 FQGNSA. CDR3 length: 13 amino acids. Trimming shortened V by 2 bases and J by 7 bases, and 9 bases separated the two germline ends. The chain couples TRBV7-2 to TRBJ1-3, with no clear D. The receptor comes from an adult with an advanced solid tumor such as melanoma, head and neck, liver or kidney cancer. This specimen consisted of CD4+ or CD8+ T cells sorted from blood, obtained in a trial of the OX40 agonist ivuxolimab. CDR3 sequence (DNA): TGTGCCAGCAGCTTAAGTTTGGGTAACACCATATATTTT. It specifies CASSLSLGNTIYF.